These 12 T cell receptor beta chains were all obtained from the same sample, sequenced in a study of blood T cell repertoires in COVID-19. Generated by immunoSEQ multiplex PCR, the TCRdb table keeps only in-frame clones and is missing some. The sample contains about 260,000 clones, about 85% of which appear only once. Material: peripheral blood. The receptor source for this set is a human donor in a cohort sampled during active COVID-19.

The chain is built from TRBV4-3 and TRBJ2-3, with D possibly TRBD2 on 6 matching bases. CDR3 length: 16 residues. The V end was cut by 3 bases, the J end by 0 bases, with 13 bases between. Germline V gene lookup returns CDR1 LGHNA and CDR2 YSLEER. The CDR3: CASSQWVAVSTDTQYF. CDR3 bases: TGCGCCAGCAGCCAGTGGGTAGCGGTGAGCACAGATACGCAGTATTTT.

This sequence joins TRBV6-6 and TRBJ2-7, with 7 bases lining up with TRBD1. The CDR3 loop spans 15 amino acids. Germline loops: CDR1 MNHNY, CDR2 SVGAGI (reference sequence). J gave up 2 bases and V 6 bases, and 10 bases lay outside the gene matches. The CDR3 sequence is CASSQGQPWAYEQYF. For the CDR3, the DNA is TGTGCCAGCAGCCAGGGACAGCCTTGGGCCTACGAGCAGTACTTC.

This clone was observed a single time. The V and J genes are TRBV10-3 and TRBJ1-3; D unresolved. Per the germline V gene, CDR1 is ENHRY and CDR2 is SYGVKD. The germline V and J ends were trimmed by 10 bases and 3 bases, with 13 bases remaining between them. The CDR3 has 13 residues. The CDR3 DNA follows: TGTGCCACCCGCCGGGGAGTTGGAAACACCATATATTTT. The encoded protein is CATRRGVGNTIYF.

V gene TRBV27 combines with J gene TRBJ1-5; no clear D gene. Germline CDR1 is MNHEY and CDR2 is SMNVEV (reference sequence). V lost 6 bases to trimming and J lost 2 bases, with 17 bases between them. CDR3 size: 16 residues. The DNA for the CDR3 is TGTGCCAGCAGCCCGTATCTGGTTTCGGGCAATCAGCCCCAGCATTTT. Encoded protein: CASSPYLVSGNQPQHF.

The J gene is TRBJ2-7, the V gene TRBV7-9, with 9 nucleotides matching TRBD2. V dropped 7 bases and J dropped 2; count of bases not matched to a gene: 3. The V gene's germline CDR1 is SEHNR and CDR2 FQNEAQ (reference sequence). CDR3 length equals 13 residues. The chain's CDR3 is CASTLAGTYEQYF. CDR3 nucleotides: TGTGCCAGCACGCTAGCGGGAACCTACGAGCAGTACTTC. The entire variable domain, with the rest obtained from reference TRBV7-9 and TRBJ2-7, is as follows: DTGVSQNPRHKITKRGQNVTFRCDPISEHNRLYWYRQTLGQGPEFLTYFQNEAQLEKSRLLSDRFSAERPKGSFSTLEIQRTEQGDSAMYLCASTLAGTYEQYFGPGTRLTVT.

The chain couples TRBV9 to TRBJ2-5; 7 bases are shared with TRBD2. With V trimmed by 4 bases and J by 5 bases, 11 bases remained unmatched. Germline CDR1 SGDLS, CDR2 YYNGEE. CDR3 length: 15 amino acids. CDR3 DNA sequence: TGTGCCAGCAGCCCTTCACTCGGGGGAGGGGAGACCCAGTACTTC. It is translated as CASSPSLGGGETQYF.

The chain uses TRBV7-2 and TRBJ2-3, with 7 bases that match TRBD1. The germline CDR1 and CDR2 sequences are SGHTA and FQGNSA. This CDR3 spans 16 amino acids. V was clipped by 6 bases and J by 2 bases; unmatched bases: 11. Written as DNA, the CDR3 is TGTGCCAGCAGACAAATTCCCGGGACAGCCACAGATACGCAGTATTTT. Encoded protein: CASRQIPGTATDTQYF. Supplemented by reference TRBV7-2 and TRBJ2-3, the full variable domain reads GAGVSQSPSNKVTEKGKDVELRCDPISGHTALYWYRQSLGQGLEFLIYFQGNSAPDKSGLPSDRFSAERTGGSVSTLTIQRTQQEDSAVYLCASRQIPGTATDTQYFGPGTRLTVL.

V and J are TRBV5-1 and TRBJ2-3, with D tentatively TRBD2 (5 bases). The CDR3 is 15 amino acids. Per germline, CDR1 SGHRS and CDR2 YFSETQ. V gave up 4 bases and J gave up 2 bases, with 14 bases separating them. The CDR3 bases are TGCGCCAGCAGCCCCCGGACTGTTAACACAGATACGCAGTATTTT. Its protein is CASSPRTVNTDTQYF.

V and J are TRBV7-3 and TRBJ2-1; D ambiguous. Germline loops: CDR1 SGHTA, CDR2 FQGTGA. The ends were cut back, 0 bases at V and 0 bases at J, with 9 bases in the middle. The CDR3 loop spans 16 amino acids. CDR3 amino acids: CASSLTGESSYNEQFF. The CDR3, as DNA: TGTGCCAGCAGCTTAACAGGAGAGAGCTCCTACAATGAGCAGTTCTTC.

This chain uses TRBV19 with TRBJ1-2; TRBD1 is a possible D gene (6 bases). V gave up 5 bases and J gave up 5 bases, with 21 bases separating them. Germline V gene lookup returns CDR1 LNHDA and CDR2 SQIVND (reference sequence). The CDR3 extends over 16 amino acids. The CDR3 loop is CASSLGDISGTYGYTF. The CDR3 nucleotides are TGTGCCAGTAGTCTAGGGGACATATCTGGAACATATGGCTACACCTTC.

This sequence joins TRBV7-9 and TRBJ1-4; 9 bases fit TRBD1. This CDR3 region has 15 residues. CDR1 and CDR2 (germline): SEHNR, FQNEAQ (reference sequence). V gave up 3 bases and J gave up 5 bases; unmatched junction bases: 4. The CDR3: CASSLYRGPNEKLFF. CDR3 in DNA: TGTGCCAGCAGCTTGTACAGGGGGCCGAATGAAAAACTGTTTTTT.

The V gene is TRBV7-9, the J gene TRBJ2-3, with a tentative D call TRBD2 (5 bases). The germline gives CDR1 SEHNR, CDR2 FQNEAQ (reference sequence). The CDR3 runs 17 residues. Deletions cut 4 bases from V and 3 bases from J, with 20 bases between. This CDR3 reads CASSSLYGRGSTDTQYF. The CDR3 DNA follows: TGTGCCAGCAGCTCCCTGTACGGGCGAGGGAGTACAGATACGCAGTATTTT. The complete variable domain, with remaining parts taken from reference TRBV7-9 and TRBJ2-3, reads DTGVSQNPRHKITKRGQNVTFRCDPISEHNRLYWYRQTLGQGPEFLTYFQNEAQLEKSRLLSDRFSAERPKGSFSTLEIQRTEQGDSAMYLCASSSLYGRGSTDTQYFGPGTRLTVL.